The clone carrying this T cell receptor (beta chain) was seen only a few times. The sample originates from a study of T cells in Graves' hyperthyroidism and ophthalmopathy. The investigators amplified TCR beta CDR3 regions from RNA transcripts. The HTBI set primed first-round TCR CDR3 RT-PCR. TCRdb analysed the multiplex PCR reads with MiXCR anew, one entry per CDR3 protein. The sample lists some 570,000 distinct CDR3 sequences; 17% were seen once. The sample taken for sequencing was blood. The TCR sequence derives from a young woman with Graves' ophthalmopathy.

CDR3 in DNA: TGCGCCAGCAGCCAAGATAAGGGTAACTATGGCTACACCTTC. This gives the protein CASSQDKGNYGYTF. V and J are TRBV4-1 and TRBJ1-2, with D unresolved. There are 14 residues in the CDR3. Germline lookup yields CDR1 MGHRA and CDR2 YSYEKL. V lost 0 bases, J lost 1 base, and 6 bases lay in between.